This is a list of T cell receptor beta chains from one sample in a study of shared clonotypes between healthy human individuals. Sequencing used immunoSEQ multiplex PCR; TCRdb keeps in-frame clones, though not all of them. The sample holds 2 million to 2.5 million clones; roughly 93% are singletons and the top ten take about 0.38%. The sequenced material came from naive CD4+ T cells from PBMCs. The receptors were gathered from a man aged 18 to 35 in good health. Some clones in this sample may be carry-over from other donors' samples. CDR3s include the opening cysteine and the closing phenylalanine or tryptophan. A D gene is named only where the DNA matches it firmly. Rows give clone size only sometimes, using once, few, many, or a class for an expanded clone.

V gene	clone size	D gene	J gene	CDR3 protein	CDR3 DNA
TRBV11-2	NA	NA	TRBJ2-5	CASSVQETQYF	TGTGCCAGCAGCGTACAAGAGACCCAGTACTTC
TRBV9	NA	TRBD1	TRBJ1-1	CASSDGTGDTEAFF	TGTGCCAGCAGCGACGGGACAGGGGACACTGAAGCTTTCTTT
TRBV7-9	NA	TRBD1	TRBJ1-5	CASSLTAGGISQPQHF	TGTGCCAGCAGCTTAACGGCAGGGGGGATTTCTCAGCCCCAGCATTTT
TRBV30	NA	TRBD1	TRBJ1-2	CAWGQGKFGYTF	TGTGCCTGGGGACAGGGAAAGTTTGGCTACACCTTC
TRBV5-4	NA	NA	TRBJ2-1	CASSSGTASYNEQFF	TGTGCCAGCAGCTCCGGGACTGCATCCTACAATGAGCAGTTCTTC
TRBV15	NA	NA	TRBJ2-7	CATSMHYEQYF	TGTGCCACCAGTATGCACTACGAGCAGTACTTC
TRBV10-3	NA	NA	TRBJ2-3	CAISESTDTQYF	TGTGCCATCAGTGAGAGCACAGATACGCAGTATTTT
TRBV27	NA	TRBD2	TRBJ2-7	CASSYWTSGTEQYF	TGTGCCAGCAGTTACTGGACTAGCGGGACCGAGCAGTACTTC
TRBV6-1	NA	NA	TRBJ1-5	CASSEVRGFPWPQHF	TGTGCCAGCAGTGAAGTTCGCGGTTTTCCTTGGCCCCAGCATTTT
TRBV7-9	NA	TRBD2	TRBJ2-5	CASSHGTSQETQYF	TGTGCCAGCAGCCACGGGACTAGCCAAGAGACCCAGTACTTC
TRBV5-1	NA	TRBD2	TRBJ2-7	CASRSAVAGSGEQYF	TGCGCCAGCAGATCGGCAGTAGCGGGATCTGGGGAGCAGTACTTC
TRBV9	NA	TRBD2	TRBJ2-1	CASSFSGWNNNEQFF	TGTGCCAGCAGCTTTAGCGGGTGGAACAACAATGAGCAGTTCTTC
TRBV2	NA	NA	TRBJ1-5	CASSSLLRVNQPQHF	TGTGCCAGCAGTAGTCTACTCAGGGTTAACCAGCCCCAGCATTTT
TRBV6-1	NA	NA	TRBJ1-2	CASKQDLPFRVYTF	TGTGCCAGCAAACAGGACTTGCCCTTTCGGGTCTACACCTTC
TRBV4-1	NA	NA	TRBJ1-1	CASSHNWGPGGTEAFF	TGCGCCAGCAGCCACAATTGGGGACCCGGGGGCACTGAAGCTTTCTTT
TRBV5-1	NA	NA	TRBJ2-1	CASSLNTYNEQFF	TGCGCCAGCAGCTTGAACACCTACAATGAGCAGTTCTTC
TRBV14	NA	NA	TRBJ2-5	CASSQEQTQYF	TGTGCCAGCAGCCAAGAGCAGACCCAGTACTTC
TRBV10-3	NA	TRBD2	TRBJ2-7	CAIRISGSGEQYF	TGTGCCATCCGGATTAGCGGGAGCGGGGAGCAGTACTTC
TRBV6-6	NA	NA	TRBJ2-7	CASSSRDEQYF	TGTGCCAGCAGTTCCCGGGACGAGCAGTACTTC
TRBV7-2	NA	TRBD1	TRBJ1-5	CASSLVGGGKHF	TGTGCCAGCAGCTTAGTAGGGGGCGGGAAGCATTTT
TRBV6-5	NA	TRBD1	TRBJ1-4	CASKRPGQNEKLFF	TGTGCCAGCAAGAGACCGGGACAGAATGAAAAACTGTTTTTT
TRBV27	once	TRBD2	TRBJ2-2	CASSLDRLAENTGELFF	TGTGCCAGCAGTTTGGATAGGCTAGCGGAGAACACCGGGGAGCTGTTTTTT
TRBV6-6	once	NA	TRBJ2-7	CASSGSLPSYEQYF	TGTGCCAGCAGTGGCTCCCTCCCCTCCTACGAGCAGTACTTC
TRBV18	NA	NA	TRBJ2-2	CASSPRQDGGGELFF	TGTGCCAGCTCACCCCGCCAGGACGGGGGCGGGGAGCTGTTTTTT
TRBV18	NA	NA	TRBJ2-2	CASSPVSHSGELFF	TGTGCCAGCTCACCGGTATCTCATAGCGGGGAGCTGTTTTTT
TRBV28	NA	TRBD2	TRBJ2-7	CASSRRSGFRHEQYF	TGTGCCAGCAGCCGCCGTAGCGGGTTTAGGCACGAGCAGTACTTC
TRBV10-2	NA	TRBD1	TRBJ1-2	CASSSTGGNGYTF	TGCGCCAGCAGCTCGACAGGGGGCAATGGCTACACCTTC
TRBV2	NA	NA	TRBJ1-3	CASSEARPGNTIYF	TGTGCCAGCAGTGAAGCGCGACCCGGAAACACCATATATTTT
TRBV30	NA	NA	TRBJ1-6	CAGRRGDSPLHF	TGTGCCGGACGCCGGGGGGATTCACCCCTCCACTTT
TRBV9	once	TRBD2	TRBJ2-1	CASSLGLARRYNEQFF	TGTGCCAGCAGCCTCGGACTAGCCAGAAGGTACAATGAGCAGTTCTTC
TRBV18	NA	NA	TRBJ2-1	CASSHPSGVAYNEQFF	TGTGCCAGCTCTCACCCATCGGGAGTGGCCTACAATGAGCAGTTCTTC